A selection of T cell receptor beta chains follows, all from one sample in a study of T cells in Graves' hyperthyroidism and ophthalmopathy. TCRdb re-analysed the multiplex PCR reads in MiXCR, keeping a single row per CDR3 protein. The sample consists of around 660,000 distinct CDR3 sequences, roughly 45% of them appearing once. Sequencing was carried out using peripheral blood or thyroid tissue (not recorded which). These receptors were taken from an adult man with Graves' disease, either hyperthyroidism or ophthalmopathy (not recorded which). Each CDR3 is given with its conserved first and last residue. The D gene is left open where the match is weak. A clone size is listed for some rows: how often the clone was seen (once, few, many), or a class if it is expanded.

. . TRBJ1-1 TRBV2 CASSQDGTNNTEAFF TGTGCCAGCAGCCAAGATGGGACAAACAACACTGAAGCTTTCTTT
. few TRBJ1-1 TRBV5-5 CASSLPDTEAFF TGTGCCAGCAGCTTGCCCGACACTGAAGCTTTCTTT
. many TRBJ2-7 TRBV2 CASSEAKSRVSYEQYF TGTGCCAGCAGTGAAGCGAAGAGTAGGGTATCCTACGAGCAGTACTTC
. . TRBJ2-7 TRBV7-2 CASSLAGGPEEQYF TGTGCCAGCAGCTTAGCGGGGGGGCCGGAGGAGCAGTACTTC
. . TRBJ2-2 TRBV7-9 CASNLEGNTGELFF TGTGCCAGCAACTTAGAGGGGAACACCGGGGAGCTGTTTTTT
. many TRBJ2-5 TRBV7-3 CASSLMGGGGQETQYF TGTGCCAGCAGCTTAATGGGGGGCGGGGGCCAAGAGACCCAGTACTTC
. many TRBJ1-6 TRBV20-1 CSAKTGFNSPLHF TGCAGTGCCAAGACAGGTTTTAATTCACCCCTCCACTTT
. once TRBJ2-2 TRBV2 CASSVTGLPYTGELFF TGTGCCAGCAGCGTAACAGGGCTTCCTTACACCGGGGAGCTGTTTTTT
. many TRBJ2-5 TRBV24-1 CATSDPRDGRETQYF TGTGCCACCAGTGACCCGAGGGACGGTCGAGAGACCCAGTACTTC
. many TRBJ1-5 TRBV24-1 CATSDGTNQPQHF TGTGCCACCAGTGATGGGACAAATCAGCCCCAGCATTTT
TRBD1 . TRBJ1-4 TRBV10-3 CASRFAGQGNEKLFF TGTGCCAGCAGATTTGCGGGACAGGGAAATGAAAAACTGTTTTTT
. . TRBJ1-5 TRBV2 CASSEGPYNQPQHF TGTGCCAGCAGTGAAGGTCCCTACAATCAGCCCCAGCATTTT
. . TRBJ1-1 TRBV5-6 CASRIRARYTEAFF TGTGCCAGCAGGATACGGGCCAGATACACTGAAGCTTTCTTT
. few TRBJ2-2 TRBV5-5 CASSAGARGTGELFF TGTGCCAGCAGCGCCGGGGCCCGGGGGACCGGGGAGCTGTTTTTT
. . TRBJ2-7 TRBV6-1 CASRNDLNSYEQYF TGTGCCAGCAGGAACGACTTAAACTCCTACGAGCAGTACTTC
. . TRBJ1-1 TRBV2 CASSGDPGEAFF TGTGCCAGCAGTGGGGACCCGGGGGAAGCTTTCTTT
. . TRBJ2-7 TRBV15 CATSRDREGEQYF TGTGCCACCAGCAGAGATCGCGAGGGCGAGCAGTACTTC
. . TRBJ1-3 TRBV2 CASAGGNSGNTIYF TGTGCCAGCGCGGGGGGAAACTCTGGAAACACCATATATTTT
. many TRBJ1-1 TRBV7-9 CASSFRGLGTEAFF TGTGCCAGCAGCTTTCGGGGGCTCGGCACTGAAGCTTTCTTT
. few TRBJ2-3 TRBV5-4 CASSLEGSTDTQYF TGTGCCAGCAGCTTGGAGGGAAGCACAGATACGCAGTATTTT
. . TRBJ2-7 TRBV19 CASQIHRGNYEQYF TGTGCCAGCCAGATCCACCGGGGCAACTACGAGCAGTACTTC
. few TRBJ1-1 TRBV7-9 CASSPDRTEAFF TGTGCCAGCAGCCCCGACAGAACTGAAGCTTTCTTT
. few TRBJ1-2 TRBV5-1 CASSLAPGGDDGYTF TGCGCCAGCAGCTTGGCGCCGGGAGGGGACGATGGCTACACCTTC
. many TRBJ1-1 TRBV29-1 CSVAPRMNTEAFF TGCAGCGTTGCCCCCAGGATGAACACTGAAGCTTTCTTT
. . TRBJ1-5 TRBV19 CASESTATQPQHF TGTGCCAGTGAATCCACCGCGACTCAGCCCCAGCATTTT
TRBD1 . TRBJ1-5 TRBV7-6 CASSLGGRQGLNQPQHF TGTGCCAGCAGCTTAGGAGGAAGACAGGGACTCAATCAGCCCCAGCATTTT
TRBD2 . TRBJ2-7 TRBV5-1 CASSLAWLAGVRQYF TGCGCCAGCAGCTTGGCCTGGCTAGCGGGGGTCAGACAGTACTTC
. many TRBJ2-5 TRBV7-9 CASSLSGAETQYF TGTGCCAGCAGCTTATCAGGGGCGGAGACCCAGTACTTC
. . TRBJ1-5 TRBV15 CATSRDREQPQHF TGTGCCACCAGCAGAGACAGGGAGCAGCCCCAGCATTTT
. many TRBJ2-5 TRBV7-6 CASSPWVAGETQYF TGTGCCAGCAGCCCCTGGGTCGCCGGGGAGACCCAGTACTTC
. . TRBJ2-7 TRBV9 CASSVEAGRQYF TGTGCCAGCAGCGTAGAGGCGGGGCGGCAGTACTTC
. few TRBJ2-7 TRBV19 CASSRQEDEYEQYF TGTGCCAGTAGTAGACAGGAGGACGAATACGAGCAGTACTTC
. many TRBJ1-5 TRBV19 CASRLAGGSNQPQHF TGTGCCAGTAGGCTTGCTGGGGGCAGCAATCAGCCCCAGCATTTT
TRBD1 . TRBJ1-1 TRBV29-1 CSVDGTGFTEAFF TGCAGCGTGGACGGGACAGGGTTCACTGAAGCTTTCTTT
. . TRBJ2-7 TRBV16 CASSQSTGGLDEQYF TGTGCCAGCAGCCAATCGACGGGGGGCCTGGACGAGCAGTACTTC
. few TRBJ1-4 TRBV7-2 CASSLAPTGQNEKLFF TGTGCCAGCAGCTTAGCCCCGACAGGCCAAAATGAAAAACTGTTTTTT
TRBD1 many TRBJ2-5 TRBV24-1 CATSEQQGAKTQYF TGTGCCACCAGTGAGCAACAGGGGGCCAAGACCCAGTACTTC
. . TRBJ2-6 TRBV7-2 CASSLTGDNVLTF TGTGCCAGCAGCTTAACGGGGGACAACGTCCTGACTTTC
. few TRBJ1-3 TRBV19 CASRIDRLASGNTIYF TGTGCCAGTAGGATCGACAGGCTGGCCTCTGGAAACACCATATATTTT
TRBD2 . TRBJ2-5 TRBV11-1 CASSLGERGGQETQYF TGTGCCAGCAGTTTAGGCGAGCGGGGGGGCCAAGAGACCCAGTACTTC
. many TRBJ2-2 TRBV24-1 CATSRSGANTGELFF TGTGCCACCAGTCGGTCGGGAGCAAACACCGGGGAGCTGTTTTTT
. . TRBJ2-5 TRBV7-8 CASSLESPVGETQYF TGTGCCAGCAGCTTAGAGTCACCGGTTGGAGAGACCCAGTACTTC
TRBD1 many TRBJ2-7 TRBV2 CASSDGTDYEQYF TGTGCCAGCAGTGATGGGACAGATTACGAGCAGTACTTC
. many TRBJ2-7 TRBV7-8 CASSLAHPTDEQYF TGTGCCAGCAGCTTAGCGCACCCGACGGACGAGCAGTACTTC
TRBD1 . TRBJ1-1 TRBV5-6 CASSETGGLNTEAFF TGTGCCAGCAGCGAGACAGGGGGCTTGAACACTGAAGCTTTCTTT
TRBD1 many TRBJ2-7 TRBV29-1 CSVEAGTGGTEQYF TGCAGCGTTGAAGCCGGGACAGGGGGCACCGAGCAGTACTTC
. . TRBJ1-1 TRBV24-1 CAISESGEIAFF TGTGCCATCAGTGAGTCAGGGGAAATAGCTTTCTTT
. . TRBJ1-5 TRBV2 CASSLLQGVHYQPQHF TGTGCCAGCAGCCTATTACAGGGCGTCCACTATCAGCCCCAGCATTTT
. . TRBJ1-4 TRBV5-6 CASSLSPGEKLFF TGTGCCAGCAGCTTGTCCCCGGGCGAAAAACTGTTTTTT
. . TRBJ1-3 TRBV25-1 CASSDRDTLSGNTIYF TGTGCCAGCAGTGACAGGGACACACTCTCTGGAAACACCATATATTTT
. few TRBJ2-5 TRBV2 CASQGWGPQETQYF TGTGCCAGCCAGGGTTGGGGGCCGCAAGAGACCCAGTACTTC
. many TRBJ1-4 TRBV2 CASSPEQGLANEKLFF TGTGCCAGCAGCCCCGAACAGGGATTGGCTAATGAAAAACTGTTTTTT
. . TRBJ1-1 TRBV12-3/TRBV12-4 CASRTTKNTEAFF TGTGCCAGCAGAACGACAAAGAACACTGAAGCTTTCTTT
. . TRBJ2-5 TRBV29-1 CSVQGGSAQPQYF TGCAGCGTTCAAGGAGGATCTGCTCAGCCCCAGTACTTC